At least ten counts were recorded for the clone carrying this T cell receptor (beta chain). Its antigen remains unknown. This sample is part of a study of early T cells in non-severe SARS-CoV-2 infection. Overall study: Sequencing targeted bulk RNA from unsorted whole blood, leaving chains unpaired.

Germline CDR1 reads SGHRS; CDR2 reads YFSETQ. CDR3 size: 16 residues. Between the trimmed V and J ends, which lost 2 bases and 1 base, there was a span of 13 bases. Study conclusions and caveats: Clonotype matching in VDJdb favored anti-spike CD8 responses and did not capture private and CD4 specificities.

Each cDNA molecule carried a unique molecular identifier. TCRdb independently ran MiXCR on the 5' RACE reads; one entry per CDR3 protein. Among approximately 90,000 distinct CDR3 sequences listed, more than 9.5% were seen once. This rearrangement joins TRBV5-1 to TRBJ2-1; unclear D gene. The specimen was whole blood, collected at baseline. This sequence was found in an adult who was a healthcare worker with PCR-confirmed SARS-CoV-2 infection or an uninfected control (not recorded which). The CDR3 protein is CASSFFGRQSYNEQFF. The DNA for the CDR3 is TGCGCCAGCAGCTTCTTTGGCCGGCAGTCCTACAATGAGCAGTTCTTC.